Described below is a single TCR beta chain sequence and its context. Its target is not known. Then a second PCR, running roughly 7 to 11 cycles, was carried out with a sample-barcoded 5' primer and a J-beta primer mix. Using its own MiXCR run on the 5' RACE reads, TCRdb lists one record per CDR3 protein. Among around 800,000 distinct CDR3 sequences, 20% to 30% were seen once, and the ten largest hold about 3%. The record originates from a study of blood T cells in healthy people across ages. Points from the study as a whole: While age rose, TCR beta diversity per million T cells dropped in a roughly linear way. Underestimates were what the diversity estimates from one million T cells were considered to be.

These data were likewise used in another study, on T cells of mothers and their children.

Sequences were obtained from blood. The TCR sequence derives from a boy between 10 and 17 years old in good health.

The CDR3 sequence: CASSLARDTEAFF. The CDR3 DNA follows: TGCGCCAGCAGCTTGGCTCGGGACACTGAAGCTTTCTTT. The rearrangement links TRBV5-1 to TRBJ1-1; D call uncertain. V was shortened by 0 bases and J by 3 bases, with 6 bases between the two germline ends. The length of the CDR3 is 13 residues. In germline, CDR1 is SGHRS, CDR2 YFSETQ.